This entry lists 15 T cell receptor beta chains sequenced from one sample in a study of blood T cell repertoires in COVID-19. Sequenced by immunoSEQ multiplex PCR; TCRdb stores in-frame clones only, minus some. The sample holds approximately 210,000 clones, 75% to 90% seen once. Sequencing was done on a sample of peripheral blood. These receptors all stem from a middle-aged man with acute or convalescent COVID-19.

The chain joins TRBV4-2 to TRBJ2-1, with 11 nucleotides matching TRBD1. The CDR3 is 15 residues long. Germline V CDR1 and CDR2: LGHNA, YNFKEQ. The V segment lost 3 bases and the J segment 9 bases; nucleotides outside the gene matches: 7. This CDR3 reads CASSHGQGAQVEQFF. Here the CDR3 DNA reads TGTGCCAGCAGCCACGGACAGGGGGCGCAGGTTGAGCAGTTCTTC.

This rearrangement joins TRBV7-2 to TRBJ2-3; the D gene is possibly TRBD2 (6 bases). The CDR3 extends over 15 amino acids. Trimming removed 5 bases at V and 2 bases at J, with 14 bases between. Germline assignment: CDR1 SGHTA and CDR2 FQGNSA. CDR3 region: CASSRIGGFTDTQYF. The CDR3 coding sequence is TGTGCCAGCAGCCGCATAGGAGGGTTCACAGATACGCAGTATTTT.

The V call is TRBV19, the J call TRBJ1-3; D call uncertain. V shed 2 bases and J shed 0 bases, with 11 bases lying between them. This CDR3 is built from 16 residues. The V gene's germline CDR1 is LNHDA and CDR2 SQIVND (reference sequence). The CDR3 region has the DNA TGTGCCAGTAGTATAATGGTGTTCGGCTCTGGAAACACCATATATTTT. Amino acids: CASSIMVFGSGNTIYF.

V is TRBV11-3 and J is TRBJ2-1; no firm D call. This CDR3 spans 12 amino acids. Germline V gene data show CDR1 as SGHNT and CDR2 as YENEEA. V was pared by 4 bases and J by 5 bases, with 6 bases between. CDR3 in amino acids: CASSSLDNEQFF. CDR3 in DNA: TGTGCCAGCAGCTCCCTAGACAATGAGCAGTTCTTC.

The chain couples TRBV6-5 to TRBJ2-5; possible D gene TRBD1, 6 bases. CDR1 and CDR2 (germline): MNHEY, SVGAGI. This CDR3 is built from 15 residues. V lost 3 bases, J lost 1 base, and 12 bases lay in between. The CDR3 bases are TGTGCCAGCAGTTATACCCCCAGGGGCCAAGAGACCCAGTACTTC. This encodes CASSYTPRGQETQYF.

On this clone itself: Other DNA sequences within the sample encode an identical CDR3. J is TRBJ2-5 and V is TRBV9, with D possibly matching TRBD1 (5 bases). The CDR3 runs to 13 residues. The germline CDR1 and CDR2 sequences are SGDLS and YYNGEE. Trimming took off 1 base at V and 1 base at J, with 5 bases between the two ends. CDR3 DNA: TGTGCCAGCAGCGTAACAGGCCAAGAGACCCAGTACTTC. Amino acid sequence: CASSVTGQETQYF.

The genes are TRBV7-9 and TRBJ2-7; 7 nucleotides agree with TRBD1. Germline CDR1 is SEHNR and CDR2 is FQNEAQ (reference sequence). The junction had 10 bases not matched to a gene; V was cut back by 5 bases and J by 3 bases. The CDR3 totals 15 residues. CDR3 protein: CASSPATGRLYEQYF. CDR3 bases: TGTGCCAGCAGCCCAGCGACAGGGCGCCTCTACGAGCAGTACTTC.

The genes are TRBV4-1 and TRBJ1-6, with D perhaps TRBD1 (5 bases). V was shortened by 3 bases and J by 10 bases, with 7 bases between the two germline ends. The CDR3 totals 12 residues. CDR1 is MGHRA, CDR2 YSYEKL, per germline. The CDR3 bases are TGCGCCAGCAGCCAGGGGGGATCACCCCTCCACTTT. Amino acid sequence: CASSQGGSPLHF.

The J gene is TRBJ2-3, the V gene TRBV7-5; the listed D gene, TRBD2, was not tested against the DNA. TRBV7-5 corresponds to a pseudogene. The CDR3 is 16 residues long. As DNA, the CDR3 is TGTGCCAGAAGAGTACTAGCGGAGCCTAGCACAGATACGCAGTATTTT. Protein sequence: CARRVLAEPSTDTQYF.

The count of this clone is one. J is TRBJ2-5 and V is TRBV5-1; 8 positions match TRBD1. Germline-derived CDR1 and CDR2 are SGHRS and YFSETQ. The CDR3 consists of 15 residues. V lost 0 bases, J lost 5 bases, and 6 bases stayed unmatched. Written as DNA, the CDR3 is TGCGCCAGCAGCTTGGTGGCAGGGGGCTGGGAGACCCAGTACTTC. It specifies CASSLVAGGWETQYF.

The chain carries TRBV4-3 and TRBJ1-5; no definite D call. Germline CDR1 LGHNA, CDR2 YSLEER. V lost 0 bases to trimming and J lost 2 bases, with 5 bases between them. The CDR3 spans 14 residues. The CDR3 loop is CASSQDIGNQPQHF. The CDR3 coding sequence is TGCGCCAGCAGCCAAGATATTGGCAATCAGCCCCAGCATTTT.

The chain joins TRBV7-3 to TRBJ2-1; 9 nucleotides match TRBD2. This CDR3 is 15 amino acids long. The V gene end was trimmed by 3 bases and the J gene end by 7 bases; junction bases not matched to a gene: 7. The germline gives CDR1 SGHTA, CDR2 FQGTGA. The CDR3 DNA reads TGTGCCAGCAGCTTTATAGCGGGAGTGGAAAATGAGCAGTTCTTC. This sequence encodes CASSFIAGVENEQFF. Looking up the rest from reference TRBV7-3 and TRBJ2-1 gives the full variable domain: GAGVSQTPSNKVTEKGKYVELRCDPISGHTALYWYRQSLGQGPEFLIYFQGTGAADDSGLPNDRFFAVRPEGSVSTLKIQRTERGDSAVYLCASSFIAGVENEQFFGPGTRLTVL.

CDR3 loop: CASGFRGYEQYF. The CDR3 DNA reads TGTGCCAGCGGGTTTAGGGGTTACGAGCAGTACTTC. This rearrangement joins TRBV27 to TRBJ2-7; D is possibly TRBD1 (5 bases). V was cut by 8 bases and J by 4 bases, with 12 bases left in between. This CDR3 is built from 12 residues. The germline CDR1 and CDR2 sequences are MNHEY and SMNVEV (reference sequence).

The rearrangement joins TRBV7-9 to TRBJ2-7, with D possibly being TRBD1 (5 bases). V gave up 3 bases and J gave up 3 bases, with 12 bases separating them. The CDR3 spans 14 residues. CDR1 SEHNR and CDR2 FQNEAQ come from the germline V gene (reference sequence). The CDR3 reads CASSFSTDLYEQYF. As DNA, the CDR3 is TGTGCCAGCAGCTTTTCGACAGACCTCTACGAGCAGTACTTC.

Comment on this clone: One end of the junction varies from germline; a read error may be responsible. The chain couples TRBV2 to TRBJ2-4, with 13 bases that match TRBD2. CDR3 size: 16 residues. Germline V gene lookup returns CDR1 SNHLY and CDR2 FYNNEI. CDR3: CASSGQGARTSGSQVF. The CDR3 DNA follows: TGTGCCAGCAGTGGACAGGGGGCCCGGACTAGCGGGAGTCAAGTCTTC.